These 9 T cell receptor beta chains were all obtained from the same sample, sequenced in a study of cytomegalovirus exposure and HLA in healthy donors. The PCR made use of 60 Vbeta and 13 Jbeta primers. The repertoire was sequenced with immunoSEQ multiplex PCR; TCRdb's copy has only in-frame clones and lacks some. The data show about 170,000 clones, with approximately 71% seen just once and roughly 1.6% held by the top ten. Sequenced: PBMCs. The source is a girl aged 10 to 17 in good health and CMV-seronegative.

The chain couples TRBV30 to TRBJ2-5; D gene uncertain. CDR3 length equals 13 residues. Germline CDR1 GTSNPN, CDR2 SVGIG (reference sequence). The germline V and J ends were trimmed by 7 bases and 3 bases, with 15 bases remaining between them. CDR3 protein: CASRGNSKETQYF. The CDR3, as DNA: TGTGCCTCGAGAGGTAACAGTAAAGAGACCCAGTACTTC. Combining the CDR3 with reference TRBV30 and TRBJ2-5 gives the whole variable domain SQTIHQWPATLVQPVGSPLSLECTVEGTSNPNLYWYRQAAGRGLQLLFYSVGIGQISSEVPQNLSASRPQDRQFILSSKKLLLSDSGFYLCASRGNSKETQYFGPGTRLLVL.

The chain links TRBV11-3 to TRBJ1-2; 7 bases match TRBD1. With V trimmed by 0 bases and J by 6 bases, 16 bases remained unmatched. The germline gives CDR1 SGHNT, CDR2 YENEEA. The CDR3 runs 18 residues. The DNA for the CDR3 is TGTGCCAGCAGCTTAGATCGGGTCAGGGGGAAAAGGGTGGATGGCTACACCTTC. Amino acid sequence: CASSLDRVRGKRVDGYTF.

The V and J genes are TRBV2 and TRBJ1-2; D is undetermined. Germline V gene data show CDR1 as SNHLY and CDR2 as FYNNEI. V lost 8 bases, J lost 8 bases, and 15 bases lay in between. The CDR3 is 12 residues long. The CDR3 region has the DNA TGTGCCAGCTTCCTACTGCCACGAGGCTACACCTTC. Translation gives CASFLLPRGYTF.

This clone showed up just a few times. V is TRBV9 and J is TRBJ2-3, with D unresolved. Trimming cost V 0 bases and J 2 bases, with 10 bases left between them. This CDR3 spans 15 amino acids. Per the germline V gene, CDR1 is SGDLS and CDR2 is YYNGEE. CDR3 region: CASSVVWQATDTQYF. CDR3 nucleotide sequence: TGTGCCAGCAGCGTAGTCTGGCAGGCCACAGATACGCAGTATTTT. The entire variable domain, with the rest obtained from reference TRBV9 and TRBJ2-3, is as follows: DSGVTQTPKHLITATGQRVTLRCSPRSGDLSVYWYQQSLDQGLQFLIQYYNGEERAKGNILERFSAQQFPDLHSELNLSSLELGDSALYFCASSVVWQATDTQYFGPGTRLTVL.

The chain has TRBV2 and TRBJ2-2; TRBD2 matches at 9 bases. CDR3 length: 18 amino acids. Germline loops: CDR1 SNHLY, CDR2 FYNNEI. V was pared by 2 bases and J by 6 bases, with 13 bases of the junction left unmatched. CDR3 in DNA: TGTGCCAGCAGTGAACAGGGCGGGGGGGCCCTAGGGGCCGGGGAGCTGTTTTTT. This gives the protein CASSEQGGGALGAGELFF.

This clone was found a few times. This chain joins TRBV4-2 and TRBJ2-1; 14 nucleotides line up with TRBD2. This CDR3 has 17 residues. From germline, CDR1 is LGHNA and CDR2 YNFKEQ. The V segment lost 3 bases and the J segment 5 bases; nucleotides outside the gene matches: 6. This CDR3 is CASSQGGTSGGDNEQFF. CDR3 nucleotide sequence: TGTGCCAGCAGCCAGGGAGGGACTAGCGGGGGAGACAATGAGCAGTTCTTC.

J is TRBJ2-5 and V is TRBV2, with 10 positions matching TRBD2. Germline CDR1 SNHLY, CDR2 FYNNEI. The CDR3 runs to 15 residues. V was clipped by 6 bases and J by 5 bases; unmatched bases: 9. For the CDR3, the DNA is TGTGCCAGCAGGGGGAGCGGGGGGGCCGACGAGACCCAGTACTTC. This translates into CASRGSGGADETQYF.

CDR3 coding DNA: TGTGCCAGTAGTATAGTCGGGGACAGAGAAGCTTTCTTT. Translation gives CASSIVGDREAFF. The chain couples TRBV19 to TRBJ1-1, with TRBD1 matching 7 bases. CDR1 and CDR2 from the germline V gene are LNHDA and SQIVND (reference sequence). The trim removed 1 base at V and 8 bases at J, leaving 4 bases unmatched. The CDR3 consists of 13 residues.

The chain uses TRBV18 and TRBJ1-5; a weak D match, TRBD1 (5 bases). The V and J ends lost 0 bases and 9 bases respectively, with 15 bases between them. Germline V gene lookup returns CDR1 KGHSH and CDR2 LQKENI. The CDR3 loop spans 15 amino acids. The CDR3 nucleotides are TGTGCCAGCTCACCACCCCCCGGGGGATACAGGCCCCAGCATTTT. It encodes CASSPPPGGYRPQHF.